This T cell receptor (beta chain) was recorded in a study of early T cells in non-severe SARS-CoV-2 infection. Study details: Unpaired chains resulted from sequencing bulk RNA of unsorted whole blood.

Germline CDR1 and CDR2: DFQATT and SNEGSKA (reference sequence). The trim removed 8 bases at V and 6 bases at J, leaving 5 bases unmatched. The CDR3 runs to 12 residues. Researchers attached unique molecular identifiers to individual cDNA molecules. TCRdb reprocessed the 5' RACE reads via MiXCR and lists one record per CDR3 protein. The profile shows roughly 50,000 distinct CDR3 sequences, roughly 8.2% of them singletons. About this clonotype itself: The antigen is not known.

Broader study findings: VDJdb matching, biased toward anti-spike CD8 responses, missed private and CD4 specificities.

The rearrangement links TRBV20-1 to TRBJ2-1, with 9 bases that match TRBD2. The source is an adult who was a healthcare worker with PCR-confirmed SARS-CoV-2 infection or an uninfected control (not recorded which). The specimen sequenced was whole blood. The CDR3 DNA reads as TGCAGTCCCTGGGGACTAGCCAATGAGCAGTTCTTC. Amino acids: CSPWGLANEQFF.